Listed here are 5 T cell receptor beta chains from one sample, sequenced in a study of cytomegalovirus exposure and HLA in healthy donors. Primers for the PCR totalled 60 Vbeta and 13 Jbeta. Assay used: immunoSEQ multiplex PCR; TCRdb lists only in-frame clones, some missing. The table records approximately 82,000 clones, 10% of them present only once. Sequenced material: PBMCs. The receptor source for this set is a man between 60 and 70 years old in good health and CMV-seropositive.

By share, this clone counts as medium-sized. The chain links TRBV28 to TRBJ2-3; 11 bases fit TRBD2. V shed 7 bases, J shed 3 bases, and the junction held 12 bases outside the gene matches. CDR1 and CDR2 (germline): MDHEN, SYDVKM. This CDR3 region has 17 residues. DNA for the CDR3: TGTGCCAGCAATCAGCCGGGACTAGCGGTTAGGACAGATACGCAGTATTTT. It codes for CASNQPGLAVRTDTQYF.

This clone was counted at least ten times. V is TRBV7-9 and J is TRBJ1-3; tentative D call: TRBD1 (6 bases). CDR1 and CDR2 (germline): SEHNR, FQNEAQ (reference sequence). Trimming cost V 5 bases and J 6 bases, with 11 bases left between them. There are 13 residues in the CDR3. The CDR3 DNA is TGTGCCAGCAGCACGGGACACTTAAACACCATATATTTT. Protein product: CASSTGHLNTIYF.

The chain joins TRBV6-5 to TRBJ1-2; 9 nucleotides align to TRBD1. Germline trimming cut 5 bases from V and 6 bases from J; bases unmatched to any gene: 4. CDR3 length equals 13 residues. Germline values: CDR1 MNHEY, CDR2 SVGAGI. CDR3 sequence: CASSRGQGDGYTF. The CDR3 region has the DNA TGTGCCAGCAGTAGGGGACAGGGAGATGGCTACACCTTC.

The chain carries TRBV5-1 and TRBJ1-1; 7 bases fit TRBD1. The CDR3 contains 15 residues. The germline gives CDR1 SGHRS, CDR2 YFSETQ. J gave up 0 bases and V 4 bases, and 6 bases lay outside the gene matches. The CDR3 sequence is CASSQKQGMNTEAFF. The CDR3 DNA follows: TGCGCCAGCAGCCAGAAACAGGGGATGAACACTGAAGCTTTCTTT. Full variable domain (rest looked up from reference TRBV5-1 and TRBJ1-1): KAGVTQTPRYLIKTRGQQVTLSCSPISGHRSVSWYQQTPGQGLQFLFEYFSETQRNKGNFPGRFSGRQFSNSRSEMNVSTLELGDSALYLCASSQKQGMNTEAFFGQGTRLTVV.

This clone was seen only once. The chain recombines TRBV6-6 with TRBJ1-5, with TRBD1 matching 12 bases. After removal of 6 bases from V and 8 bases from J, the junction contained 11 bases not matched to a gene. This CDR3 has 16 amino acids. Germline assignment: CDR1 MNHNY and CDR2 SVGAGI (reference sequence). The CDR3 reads CASRRGQGASGEPQHF. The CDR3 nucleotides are TGTGCCAGCAGACGGGGACAGGGGGCCTCGGGAGAGCCCCAGCATTTT.